The next 14 T cell receptor beta chains were all read from a single sample in a study of identical twins. In TCRdb, the 5' RACE reads were re-called with MiXCR into one record per CDR3 protein. This repertoire shows about 890,000 distinct CDR3 sequences, around an eighth found once; its top ten account for around 1.5%. The sample also formed part of further work on yellow fever vaccine responses in identical twins.

The sequencing sample was made of PBMCs. The receptors derive from a woman aged 18-29 years in good health.

There are many counts of this clonotype. The chain carries TRBV9 and TRBJ1-6, with 8 bases aligning to TRBD1. Germline V lookup: CDR1 SGDLS, CDR2 YYNGEE. This CDR3 region has 17 residues. Trimming cost V 4 bases and J 7 bases; bases outside gene matches: 13. The CDR3 reads CASSPNPAGTGNSPLHF. The CDR3 DNA sequence: TGTGCCAGCAGCCCTAATCCCGCCGGGACAGGAAATTCACCCCTCCACTTT.

This clonotype was counted ten times or more. The chain has TRBV29-1 and TRBJ2-5; D possibly corresponds to TRBD2 (6 bases). Germline CDR1 reads SQVTM; CDR2 reads ANQGSEA. The CDR3 has 14 residues. V was shortened by 4 bases and J by 1 base, with 13 bases between the two germline ends. The CDR3 region is CSVVRDSGQETQYF. CDR3 bases: TGCAGCGTTGTTCGGGACTCGGGCCAAGAGACCCAGTACTTC.

The gene calls are TRBV5-5 and TRBJ1-2, with D hard to call. CDR1 and CDR2 from the germline V gene are SGHKS and YYEKEE (reference sequence). V shed 0 bases and J shed 3 bases, with 12 bases lying between them. The CDR3 consists of 15 residues. In DNA, the CDR3 is TGTGCCAGCAGCTTGGCCTCGACAAACGACTATGGCTACACCTTC. It encodes CASSLASTNDYGYTF.

The V and J genes are TRBV2 and TRBJ2-1, with a possible D match to TRBD2 (6 bases). Trimming left V 1 base short and J 7 bases short, with 11 bases between. CDR1 and CDR2 from the germline V gene are SNHLY and FYNNEI. The CDR3 length is 14 residues. The CDR3 spells CASSEGPGGNEQFF. The CDR3 bases are TGTGCCAGCAGTGAAGGCCCAGGAGGGAATGAGCAGTTCTTC.

This clonotype was counted at least ten times. V usage is TRBV6-1 and J usage is TRBJ2-2; 12 bases align to TRBD2. This CDR3 comprises 15 residues. The V segment lost 4 bases and the J segment 3 bases; nucleotides outside the gene matches: 0. Germline CDR1 and CDR2: MNHNS and SASEGT. This chain's CDR3 is CASSGLAGDTGELFF. The CDR3 coding sequence is TGTGCCAGCAGTGGACTAGCGGGAGACACCGGGGAGCTGTTTTTT.

The chain couples TRBV6-2 or TRBV6-3 to TRBJ2-7, with D unresolved. Trimming took 4 bases from V and 3 from J, leaving 10 bases between them. CDR3 length: 13 residues. Germline CDR1 is MNHEY and CDR2 is SVGEGT. DNA of the CDR3: TGTGCCAGCAGTTGGGGTTCCAACTACGAGCAGTACGTC. Amino acids: CASSWGSNYEQYV.

CDR3 protein: CASRGENEQFF. CDR3 sequence (DNA): TGCGCCAGCAGGGGGGAAAATGAGCAGTTCTTC. The chain has TRBV10-2 and TRBJ2-1; TRBD1 or TRBD2 may be the D gene (5 bases each). Germline CDR1 WSHSY, CDR2 SAAADI. Trimming shortened V by 6 bases and J by 7 bases, and 7 bases separated the two germline ends. The CDR3 loop spans 11 amino acids.

The chain carries TRBV10-3 and TRBJ2-7, with 10 bases aligning to TRBD1. The ends lost 0 bases at V and 6 bases at J; junction bases unmatched: 5. Germline assignment: CDR1 ENHRY and CDR2 SYGVKD. The CDR3 is 15 amino acids. The chain's CDR3 is CAISESWGQGIEQYF. In nucleotides, the CDR3 is TGTGCCATCAGTGAGTCTTGGGGACAGGGGATCGAGCAGTACTTC.

The chain carries TRBV5-5 and TRBJ2-1, with TRBD1 matching 8 bases. The CDR3 is made up of 14 amino acids. J lost 6 bases, V lost 7 bases, and 9 bases had no gene match. The germline CDR1 and CDR2 sequences are SGHKS and YYEKEE (reference sequence). Written as DNA, the CDR3 is TGTGCCAGCGGCCCAGGGGGCCGCTGCAATGAGCAGTTCTTC. This encodes CASGPGGRCNEQFF.

This clonotype was seen a few times. The rearrangement joins TRBV5-1 to TRBJ1-5; 9 nucleotides line up with TRBD1. V lost 0 bases to trimming and J lost 0 bases; unmatched junction nucleotides: 7. This CDR3 has 18 amino acids. The germline CDR1 and CDR2 sequences are SGHRS and YFSETQ. The CDR3, as DNA: TGCGCCAGCAGCTTGGCCGGGACAGGGACCTATAGCAATCAGCCCCAGCATTTT. Residues: CASSLAGTGTYSNQPQHF.

This chain links TRBV11-3 with TRBJ2-2; the match to TRBD2 covers 13 bases. The junction had 11 bases not matched to a gene; V was cut back by 6 bases and J by 7 bases. This CDR3 is built from 17 residues. From germline, CDR1 is SGHNT and CDR2 YENEEA. In DNA, the CDR3 is TGTGCCAGCAGAGTCAACCGGGGACTAGCGGGAAACGGGGAGCTGTTTTTT. It encodes CASRVNRGLAGNGELFF.

This clonotype was seen a handful of times. The chain has TRBV9 and TRBJ2-3, with 12 bases identical to TRBD2. Unmatched junction bases numbered 12, after V lost 3 bases and J lost 4 bases. This CDR3 spans 18 amino acids. CDR1 and CDR2 from the germline V gene are SGDLS and YYNGEE. The CDR3 DNA reads as TGTGCCAGCAGCGAACTAGCGGGAGGTTCTATGAAGGCAGATACGCAGTATTTT. Its translation is CASSELAGGSMKADTQYF. Complete variable domain (other parts from reference TRBV9 and TRBJ2-3): DSGVTQTPKHLITATGQRVTLRCSPRSGDLSVYWYQQSLDQGLQFLIQYYNGEERAKGNILERFSAQQFPDLHSELNLSSLELGDSALYFCASSELAGGSMKADTQYFGPGTRLTVL.

The CDR3 is CASSQGARGRSAFF. CDR3 DNA sequence: TGTGCCAGCAGCCAAGGAGCCAGGGGGCGCTCGGCTTTCTTT. The genes are TRBV3-1 and TRBJ1-1, with 8 bases lining up with TRBD1. Germline assignment: CDR1 LGHDT and CDR2 YNNKEL (reference sequence). J gave up 11 bases and V 1 base, and 9 bases lay outside the gene matches. The CDR3 is 14 residues long.

This clonotype was seen ten or more times. The DNA for the CDR3 is TGTGCCAGCAGTGTAGGCCCCCTGGGACTAGCTGGCAATGAGCAGTTCTTC. Translating it yields CASSVGPLGLAGNEQFF. The V call is TRBV2, the J call TRBJ2-1; 9 bases match TRBD2. The CDR3 covers 17 residues. From germline, CDR1 is SNHLY and CDR2 FYNNEI. Trimming removed 4 bases from V and 6 bases from J; junction bases left unmatched: 13.